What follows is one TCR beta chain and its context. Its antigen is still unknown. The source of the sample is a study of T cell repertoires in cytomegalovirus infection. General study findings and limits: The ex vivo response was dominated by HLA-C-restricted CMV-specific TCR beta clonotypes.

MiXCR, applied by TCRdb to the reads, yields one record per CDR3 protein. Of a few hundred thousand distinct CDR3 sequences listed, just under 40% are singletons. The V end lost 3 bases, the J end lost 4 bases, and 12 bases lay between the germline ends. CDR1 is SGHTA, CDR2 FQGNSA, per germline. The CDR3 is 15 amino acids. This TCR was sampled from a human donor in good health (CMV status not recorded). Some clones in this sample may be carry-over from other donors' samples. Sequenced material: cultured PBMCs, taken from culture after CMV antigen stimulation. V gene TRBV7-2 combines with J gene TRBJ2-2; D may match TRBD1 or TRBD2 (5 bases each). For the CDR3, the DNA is TGTGCCAGCAGCTTTGAGGTTGGGGGCACCGGGGAGCTGTTTTTT. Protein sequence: CASSFEVGGTGELFF.